The source of this T cell receptor (beta chain) is a study of shared clonotypes between healthy human individuals. Note on this clone: Its target is not known.

Researchers ran the assay at a deep level. Only in-frame clones appear in the TCRdb table, and some are missing; sequencing was by immunoSEQ multiplex PCR. The repertoire holds over a million clones, with roughly 96% as singletons. The ends lost 3 bases at V and 2 bases at J; junction bases unmatched: 4. CDR3 length equals 15 residues. The V gene's germline CDR1 is SGHNT and CDR2 YYREEE (reference sequence). Study-level results: Against clonotypes common to all four donors, non-shared ones had lower generation probabilities.

Material: naive CD4+ T cells sorted from blood. This sample's subset: CD45RA+ positively selected. This sequence joins TRBV5-4 and TRBJ2-2, with TRBD1 identical over 7 bases. This TCR was sampled from a man aged 25 to 40 in good health. CDR3 loop: CASSSGTENTGELFF. The CDR3 DNA sequence: TGTGCCAGCAGCTCCGGGACAGAAAACACCGGGGAGCTGTTTTTT.